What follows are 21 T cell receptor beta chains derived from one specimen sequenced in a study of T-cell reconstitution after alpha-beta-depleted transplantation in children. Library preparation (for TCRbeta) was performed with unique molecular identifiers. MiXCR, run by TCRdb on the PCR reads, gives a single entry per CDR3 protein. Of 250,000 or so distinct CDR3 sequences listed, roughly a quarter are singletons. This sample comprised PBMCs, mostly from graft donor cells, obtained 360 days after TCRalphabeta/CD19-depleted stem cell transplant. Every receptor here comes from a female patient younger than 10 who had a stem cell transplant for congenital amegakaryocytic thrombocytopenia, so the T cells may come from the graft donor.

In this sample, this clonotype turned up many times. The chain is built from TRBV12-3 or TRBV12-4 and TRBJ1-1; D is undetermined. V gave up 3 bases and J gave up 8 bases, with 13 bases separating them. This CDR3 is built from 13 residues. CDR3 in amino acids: CASSFYLADEAFF. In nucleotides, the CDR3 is TGTGCCAGCAGTTTCTATCTAGCCGACGAAGCTTTCTTT.

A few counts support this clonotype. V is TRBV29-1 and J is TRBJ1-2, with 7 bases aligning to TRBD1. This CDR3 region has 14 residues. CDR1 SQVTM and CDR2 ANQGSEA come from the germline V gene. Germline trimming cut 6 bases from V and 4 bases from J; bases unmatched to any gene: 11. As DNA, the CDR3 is TGCAGCGTCCATGACAGGGAAGGGTTCTATGGCTACACCTTC. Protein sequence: CSVHDREGFYGYTF. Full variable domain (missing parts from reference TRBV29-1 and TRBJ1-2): SAVISQKPSRDICQRGTSLTIQCQVDSQVTMMFWYRQQPGQSLTLIATANQGSEATYESGFVIDKFPISRPNLTFSTLTVSNMSPEDSSIYLCSVHDREGFYGYTFGSGTRLTVV.

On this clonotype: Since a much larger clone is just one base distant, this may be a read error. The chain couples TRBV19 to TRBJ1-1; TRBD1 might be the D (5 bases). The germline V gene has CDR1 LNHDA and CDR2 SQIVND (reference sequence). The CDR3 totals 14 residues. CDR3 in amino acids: CSSRPLRENTEAFF. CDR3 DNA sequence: TGTTCCAGTAGACCTCTCAGGGAGAACACTGAAGCTTTCTTT.

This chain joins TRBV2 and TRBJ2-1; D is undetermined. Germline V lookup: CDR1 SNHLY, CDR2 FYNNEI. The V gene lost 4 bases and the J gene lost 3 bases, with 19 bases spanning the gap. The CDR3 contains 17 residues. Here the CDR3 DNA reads TGTGCCAGCAGTGCAGTGGTGAGTGCCTCCTACTACAATGAGCAGTTCTTC. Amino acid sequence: CASSAVVSASYYNEQFF.

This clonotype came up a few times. The CDR3 nucleotides are TGCGCCAGCAGCTTGGGGACAGTTTCGGGGATGAACACTGAAGCTTTCTTT. This sequence encodes CASSLGTVSGMNTEAFF. The V and J genes are TRBV5-1 and TRBJ1-1; perhaps TRBD1 as D (6 bases). The CDR3 is 17 amino acids. Trimming stripped 0 bases from V and 0 bases from J, with 15 bases between. The germline V gene has CDR1 SGHRS and CDR2 YFSETQ.

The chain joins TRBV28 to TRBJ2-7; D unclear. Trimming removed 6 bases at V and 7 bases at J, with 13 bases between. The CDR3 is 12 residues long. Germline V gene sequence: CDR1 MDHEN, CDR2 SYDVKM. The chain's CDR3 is CASRPRQREQYF. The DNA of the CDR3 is TGTGCCAGCAGACCGAGACAACGAGAGCAGTACTTC.

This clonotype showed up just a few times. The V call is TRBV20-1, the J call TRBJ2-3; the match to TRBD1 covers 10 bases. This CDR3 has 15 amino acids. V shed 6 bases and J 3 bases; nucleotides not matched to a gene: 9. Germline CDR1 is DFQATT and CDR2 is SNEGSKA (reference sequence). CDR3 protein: CSAYSGQGSTDTQYF. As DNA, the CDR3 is TGCAGTGCCTACTCGGGACAGGGGTCTACAGATACGCAGTATTTT.

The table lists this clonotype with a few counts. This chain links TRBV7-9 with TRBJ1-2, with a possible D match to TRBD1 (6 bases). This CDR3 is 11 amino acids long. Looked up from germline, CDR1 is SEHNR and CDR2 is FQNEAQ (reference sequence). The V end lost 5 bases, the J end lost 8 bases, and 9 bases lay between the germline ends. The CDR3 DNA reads TGTGCCAGCAGCGAACAGGGCGGCTACACCTTC. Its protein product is CASSEQGGYTF.

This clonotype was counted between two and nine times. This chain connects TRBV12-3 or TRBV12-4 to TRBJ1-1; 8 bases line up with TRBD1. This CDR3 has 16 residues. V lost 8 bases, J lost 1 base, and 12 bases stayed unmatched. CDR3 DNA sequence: TGTGCCAGCGTAGATCAGGACAGGGCCAAGAACACTGAAGCTTTCTTT. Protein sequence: CASVDQDRAKNTEAFF.

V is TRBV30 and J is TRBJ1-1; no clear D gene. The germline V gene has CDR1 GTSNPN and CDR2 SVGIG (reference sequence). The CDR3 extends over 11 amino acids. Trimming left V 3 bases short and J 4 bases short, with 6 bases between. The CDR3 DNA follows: TGTGCCTGGAGGTTCAGCACTGAAGCTTTCTTT. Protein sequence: CAWRFSTEAFF. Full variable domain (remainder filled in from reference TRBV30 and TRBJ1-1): SQTIHQWPATLVQPVGSPLSLECTVEGTSNPNLYWYRQAAGRGLQLLFYSVGIGQISSEVPQNLSASRPQDRQFILSSKKLLLSDSGFYLCAWRFSTEAFFGQGTRLTVV.

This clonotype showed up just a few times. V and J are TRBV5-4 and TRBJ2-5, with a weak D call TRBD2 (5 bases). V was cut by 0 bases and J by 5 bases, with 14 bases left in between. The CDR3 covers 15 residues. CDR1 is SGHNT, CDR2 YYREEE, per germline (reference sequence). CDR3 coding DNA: TGTGCCAGCAGCTTGGCGCTCTCTCGCGGGGAGACCCAGTACTTC. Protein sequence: CASSLALSRGETQYF.

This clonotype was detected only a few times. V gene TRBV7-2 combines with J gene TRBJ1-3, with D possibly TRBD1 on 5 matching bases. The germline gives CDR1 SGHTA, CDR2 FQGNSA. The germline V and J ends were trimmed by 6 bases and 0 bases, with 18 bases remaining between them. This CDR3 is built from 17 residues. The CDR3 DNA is TGTGCCAGCAGTTCGGGGGGAGGGCTGGCCTCTGGAAACACCATATATTTT. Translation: CASSSGGGLASGNTIYF.

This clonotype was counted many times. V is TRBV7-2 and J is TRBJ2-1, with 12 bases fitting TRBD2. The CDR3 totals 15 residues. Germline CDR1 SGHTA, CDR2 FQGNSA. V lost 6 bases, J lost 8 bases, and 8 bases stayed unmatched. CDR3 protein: CASRPTSGRWHEQFF. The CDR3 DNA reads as TGTGCCAGCAGGCCAACTAGCGGGAGGTGGCATGAGCAGTTCTTC.

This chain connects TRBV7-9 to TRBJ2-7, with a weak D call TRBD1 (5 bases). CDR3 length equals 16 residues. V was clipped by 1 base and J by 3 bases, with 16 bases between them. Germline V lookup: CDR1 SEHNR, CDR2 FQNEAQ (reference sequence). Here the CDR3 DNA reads TGTGCCAGCAGCTTAGGTTCGTCGCAGACAGACTACGAGCAGTACTTC. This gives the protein CASSLGSSQTDYEQYF.

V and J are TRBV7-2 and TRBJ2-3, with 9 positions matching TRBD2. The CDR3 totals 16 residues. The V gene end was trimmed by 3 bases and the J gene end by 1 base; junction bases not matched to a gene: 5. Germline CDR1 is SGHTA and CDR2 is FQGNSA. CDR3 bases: TGTGCCAGCAGCTTGGCGGGAGGGCCAGGCACAGATACGCAGTATTTT. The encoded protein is CASSLAGGPGTDTQYF. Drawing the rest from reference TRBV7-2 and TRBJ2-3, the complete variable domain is GAGVSQSPSNKVTEKGKDVELRCDPISGHTALYWYRQSLGQGLEFLIYFQGNSAPDKSGLPSDRFSAERTGGSVSTLTIQRTQQEDSAVYLCASSLAGGPGTDTQYFGPGTRLTVL.

Written as DNA, the CDR3 is TGCAGTGAGGGCAGGGGCGCTGAAGCTTTCTTT. Amino acid sequence: CSEGRGAEAFF. V and J are TRBV20-1 and TRBJ1-1; D might be TRBD1 (6 bases). CDR1 DFQATT and CDR2 SNEGSKA come from the germline V gene (reference sequence). Trimming cost V 7 bases and J 6 bases, with 12 bases left between them. This CDR3 has 11 amino acids.

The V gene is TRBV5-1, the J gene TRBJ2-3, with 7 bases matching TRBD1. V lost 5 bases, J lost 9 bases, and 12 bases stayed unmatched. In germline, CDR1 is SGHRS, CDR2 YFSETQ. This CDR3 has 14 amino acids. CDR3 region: CASRVGQALPTQYF. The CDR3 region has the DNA TGCGCCAGCAGGGTTGGACAGGCCCTCCCCACGCAGTATTTT.

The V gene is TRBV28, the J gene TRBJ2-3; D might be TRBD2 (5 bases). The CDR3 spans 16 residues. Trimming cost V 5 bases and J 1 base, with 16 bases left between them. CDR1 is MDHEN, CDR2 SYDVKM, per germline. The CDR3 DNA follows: TGTGCCAGCAGTCCGCCGGACTCTGTTCGCACAGATACGCAGTATTTT. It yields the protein CASSPPDSVRTDTQYF.

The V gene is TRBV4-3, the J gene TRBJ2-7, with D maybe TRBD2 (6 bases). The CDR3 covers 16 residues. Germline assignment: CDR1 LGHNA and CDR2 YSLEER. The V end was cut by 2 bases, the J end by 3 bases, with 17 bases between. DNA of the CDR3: TGCGCCAGCAGCCAAAGGCTAGCGCCTAAAATCTACGAGCAGTACTTC. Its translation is CASSQRLAPKIYEQYF.

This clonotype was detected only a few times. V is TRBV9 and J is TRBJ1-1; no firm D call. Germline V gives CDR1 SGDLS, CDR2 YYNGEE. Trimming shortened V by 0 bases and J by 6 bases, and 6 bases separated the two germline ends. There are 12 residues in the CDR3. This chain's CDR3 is CASSVVLPEAFF. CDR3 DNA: TGTGCCAGCAGCGTAGTTCTCCCTGAAGCTTTCTTT.

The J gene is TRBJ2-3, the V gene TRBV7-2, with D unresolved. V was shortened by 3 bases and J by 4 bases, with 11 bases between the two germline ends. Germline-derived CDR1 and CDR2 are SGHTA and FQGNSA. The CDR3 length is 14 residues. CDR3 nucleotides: TGTGCCAGCAGCTTGCCCCACGTAGCAGATACGCAGTATTTT. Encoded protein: CASSLPHVADTQYF.